The 20 T cell receptor beta chains below come from one sample, sequenced in a study of blood T cell repertoires in COVID-19. Method: immunoSEQ multiplex PCR; TCRdb's copy keeps in-frame clones and lacks some. The data show over 400,000 clones, approximately 85% seen once. Sequencing was carried out using peripheral blood. These receptor sequences come from a human donor in a cohort sampled during active COVID-19.

CDR3 in DNA: TGTGCCAGTAGTATCTCAGGAGGTGGAAACACCATATATTTT. This codes for CASSISGGGNTIYF. The V gene is TRBV19, the J gene TRBJ1-3; the D is unclear. Trimming stripped 3 bases from V and 3 bases from J, with 9 bases between. CDR1 is LNHDA, CDR2 SQIVND, per germline (reference sequence). This CDR3 contains 14 residues.

About this clone itself: Other nucleotide sequences in the sample specify the same CDR3. The chain recombines TRBV20-1 with TRBJ2-3; a possible D gene is TRBD2 (5 bases). There are 14 residues in the CDR3. Trimming shortened V by 3 bases and J by 0 bases, and 10 bases separated the two germline ends. Germline CDR1 DFQATT, CDR2 SNEGSKA (reference sequence). The CDR3 reads CSASSGSSTDTQYF. Here the CDR3 DNA reads TGCAGTGCTAGTTCGGGGTCTAGCACAGATACGCAGTATTTT.

The V gene is TRBV7-3, the J gene TRBJ1-1; D may be TRBD1 (5 bases). Germline V lookup: CDR1 SGHTA, CDR2 FQGTGA. This CDR3 is 17 amino acids long. V gave up 5 bases and J gave up 5 bases, with 24 bases separating them. CDR3 protein: CASSVRLYGARRTEAFF. The CDR3 region has the DNA TGTGCCAGCAGCGTACGACTTTATGGGGCCAGACGAACTGAAGCTTTCTTT.

The chain recombines TRBV2 with TRBJ2-7; perhaps TRBD2 as D (6 bases). This CDR3 comprises 13 residues. CDR1 and CDR2 (germline): SNHLY, FYNNEI. Trimming left V 6 bases short and J 5 bases short, with 14 bases between. In DNA form, the CDR3 reads TGTGCCAGCAGGTCGCTAGCGTTGGACGAGCAGTACTTC. This gives the protein CASRSLALDEQYF.

This rearrangement joins TRBV4-2 to TRBJ2-1; 11 nucleotides align to TRBD2. V was clipped by 4 bases and J by 4 bases; unmatched bases: 3. Germline assignment: CDR1 LGHNA and CDR2 YNFKEQ. The CDR3 is made up of 15 amino acids. CDR3 nucleotide sequence: TGTGCCAGCAGCCTAGCGGGAGGGACTTACAATGAGCAGTTCTTC. It codes for CASSLAGGTYNEQFF.

The CDR3 DNA reads as TGTGCCAGCAGTTACTCTGCAGGCAGTAACAATGAGCAGTTCTTC. Translation gives CASSYSAGSNNEQFF. The rearrangement joins TRBV6-2 or TRBV6-3 to TRBJ2-1; D is unresolved. Germline V CDR1 and CDR2: MNHEY, SVGEGT. The CDR3 totals 15 residues. V was pared by 0 bases and J by 5 bases, with 11 bases between.

The CDR3 sequence: CASRSPGGDYGYTF. DNA for the CDR3: TGTGCCAGTAGATCCCCGGGGGGCGACTATGGCTACACCTTC. The chain recombines TRBV19 with TRBJ1-2, with a possible D match to TRBD1 (6 bases). Germline V gives CDR1 LNHDA, CDR2 SQIVND (reference sequence). The length of the CDR3 is 14 residues. V was clipped by 6 bases and J by 3 bases, with 14 bases between them.

This rearrangement joins TRBV6-2 or TRBV6-3 to TRBJ1-5, with TRBD1 matching 9 bases. Germline V lookup: CDR1 MNHEY, CDR2 SVGEGT. The CDR3 runs 17 residues. J was trimmed by 3 bases and V by 3 bases; bases with no gene match: 9. The CDR3, as DNA: TGTGCCAGCAGTTATGAGTTGGGACAGGGTAACAATCAGCCCCAGCATTTT. Protein: CASSYELGQGNNQPQHF.

The chain joins TRBV4-2 to TRBJ2-1, with TRBD2 as a possible D gene (6 bases). Germline V gives CDR1 LGHNA, CDR2 YNFKEQ. This CDR3 spans 15 amino acids. V was trimmed by 2 bases and J by 4 bases, leaving 12 bases between them. Written as DNA, the CDR3 is TGTGCCAGCAGCCAACGGATAGCGGAATACAATGAGCAGTTCTTC. It codes for CASSQRIAEYNEQFF.

This clone was seen only a few times. V and J are TRBV5-5 and TRBJ2-7, with TRBD2 matching over 10 bases. CDR3 length: 15 amino acids. In germline, CDR1 is SGHKS, CDR2 YYEKEE (reference sequence). The V gene end was trimmed by 4 bases and the J gene end by 4 bases; junction bases not matched to a gene: 8. The CDR3 coding sequence is TGTGCCAGCAGCCCCTCACTAGCGGGAAATTACGAGCAGTACTTC. Protein: CASSPSLAGNYEQYF.

The rearrangement uses TRBV19 and TRBJ1-1, with D hard to call. Trimming left V 2 bases short and J 6 bases short, with 10 bases between. CDR1 and CDR2 (germline): LNHDA, SQIVND (reference sequence). This CDR3 is 13 amino acids long. The CDR3 coding sequence is TGTGCCAGTAGTATACAGTGGGCCTCTGAAGCTTTCTTT. This encodes CASSIQWASEAFF.

This clone was counted only a few times. This chain connects TRBV27 to TRBJ2-5; 8 bases align to TRBD2. The CDR3 is 13 residues long. Germline CDR1 is MNHEY and CDR2 is SMNVEV (reference sequence). The trim removed 3 bases at V and 5 bases at J, leaving 2 bases unmatched. CDR3 bases: TGTGCCAGCAGTTTGGGACTAGTCGAGACCCAGTACTTC. This translates into CASSLGLVETQYF.

The rearrangement links TRBV5-1 to TRBJ2-5; 15 positions match TRBD2. The CDR3 spans 16 residues. The germline V gene encodes CDR1 SGHRS and CDR2 YFSETQ. The ends lost 4 bases at V and 3 bases at J; junction bases unmatched: 4. In DNA form, the CDR3 reads TGCGCCAGCAGCCCAAGGACTAGCGGGAGGGAAGAGACCCAGTACTTC. Residues: CASSPRTSGREETQYF.

This chain links TRBV5-4 with TRBJ2-2, with TRBD2 matching over 8 bases. The germline V gene encodes CDR1 SGHNT and CDR2 YYREEE (reference sequence). CDR3 size: 15 residues. V trimming: 4 bases; J trimming: 1 base; junction bases outside the gene matches: 3. Here the CDR3 DNA reads TGTGCCAGCAGCCTGGGACTAGGGAACACCGGGGAGCTGTTTTTT. It codes for CASSLGLGNTGELFF.

This clone was observed a single time. The chain links TRBV6-5 to TRBJ1-2, with TRBD1 as a possible D gene (6 bases). The CDR3 extends over 13 amino acids. Germline CDR1 MNHEY, CDR2 SVGAGI. V shed 6 bases and J shed 3 bases, with 11 bases lying between them. Here the CDR3 reads CASSDGGYYGYTF. The CDR3 nucleotides read TGTGCCAGCAGCGATGGGGGCTACTATGGCTACACCTTC.

This clone was counted only a few times. The V and J genes are TRBV3-1 (or the pseudogene TRBV3-2) and TRBJ2-7; 9 nucleotides line up with TRBD2. Germline values: CDR1 LGHDT, CDR2 YNNKEL (reference sequence). V trimming: 2 bases; J trimming: 2 bases; junction bases outside the gene matches: 4. The CDR3 runs 15 residues. The CDR3 region has the DNA TGTGCCAGCAGCCAAACTAGCGGGCCTACCTACGAGCAGTACTTC. Its protein product is CASSQTSGPTYEQYF.

This chain joins TRBV30 and TRBJ1-4; 8 bases are shared with TRBD1. Losses at the gene ends were 0 bases for V and 7 bases for J; bases not matched to a gene: 7. Germline lookup yields CDR1 GTSNPN and CDR2 SVGIG (reference sequence). The CDR3 runs to 15 residues. CDR3 in amino acids: CAWSVRDRGSEKLFF. CDR3 coding DNA: TGTGCCTGGAGTGTACGCGACAGGGGTAGTGAAAAACTGTTTTTT. Complete variable domain (other parts from reference TRBV30 and TRBJ1-4): SQTIHQWPATLVQPVGSPLSLECTVEGTSNPNLYWYRQAAGRGLQLLFYSVGIGQISSEVPQNLSASRPQDRQFILSSKKLLLSDSGFYLCAWSVRDRGSEKLFFGSGTQLSVL.

The chain is built from TRBV6-5 and TRBJ2-1; tentatively, D is TRBD1 (5 bases). The V end lost 5 bases, the J end lost 9 bases, and 14 bases lay between the germline ends. Germline V lookup: CDR1 MNHEY, CDR2 SVGAGI. The CDR3 is 13 amino acids. The CDR3 protein is CASSNPTAFEQFF. The CDR3 DNA sequence: TGTGCCAGCAGTAACCCGACAGCTTTTGAGCAGTTCTTC.

The gene calls are TRBV6-5 and TRBJ1-1; TRBD1 aligns across 11 bases. After removal of 2 bases from V and 3 bases from J, the junction contained 5 bases not matched to a gene. Germline-derived CDR1 and CDR2 are MNHEY and SVGAGI. The CDR3 is 16 residues long. The CDR3 DNA follows: TGTGCCAGCAGTTACCAGAGGACAGGGGGCTACACTGAAGCTTTCTTT. Residues: CASSYQRTGGYTEAFF.

The chain is built from TRBV11-2 and TRBJ1-1; possible D gene TRBD1, 6 bases. This CDR3 region has 14 residues. V was clipped by 5 bases and J by 7 bases, with 17 bases between them. CDR1 and CDR2 (germline): SGHAT, FQNNGV. The CDR3 DNA reads as TGTGCCAGCAGCCTAGCCCAGGGGTTTGGTGAAGCTTTCTTT. This encodes CASSLAQGFGEAFF. The variable domain in full, completed from reference TRBV11-2 and TRBJ1-1, reads EAGVAQSPRYKIIEKRQSVAFWCNPISGHATLYWYQQILGQGPKLLIQFQNNGVVDDSQLPKDRFSAERLKGVDSTLKIQPAKLEDSAVYLCASSLAQGFGEAFFGQGTRLTVV.